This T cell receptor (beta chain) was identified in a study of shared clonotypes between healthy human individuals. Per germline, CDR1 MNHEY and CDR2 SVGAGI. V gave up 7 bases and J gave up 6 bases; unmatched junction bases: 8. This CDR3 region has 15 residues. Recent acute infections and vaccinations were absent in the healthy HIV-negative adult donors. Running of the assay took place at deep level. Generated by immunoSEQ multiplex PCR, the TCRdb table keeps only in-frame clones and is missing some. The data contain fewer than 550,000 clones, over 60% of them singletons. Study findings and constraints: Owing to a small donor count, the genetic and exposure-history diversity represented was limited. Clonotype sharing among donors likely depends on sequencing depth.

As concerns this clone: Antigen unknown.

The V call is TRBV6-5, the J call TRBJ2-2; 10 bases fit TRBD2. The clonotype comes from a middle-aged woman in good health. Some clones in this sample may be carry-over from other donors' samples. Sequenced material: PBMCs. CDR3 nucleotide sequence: TGTGCCAGCAACCTAGCGGGAGATCGATCCGGGGAGCTGTTTTTT. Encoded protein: CASNLAGDRSGELFF.